The 23 T cell receptor beta chains below were found in one sample sequenced in a study of blood T cell repertoires in COVID-19 (dated by TCRdb to 2018 to 2020). Library creation used the immunoSEQ multiplex PCR assay. This immuneACCESS table, as held by TCRdb, lists in-frame sequences with V and J called but not all clones. Of the missing ones, under half trace to an unresolved V gene in checked studies; the others have no known cause. The sample yields some 150,000 clones; approximately 80% were counted once. The ten biggest clones cover approximately 9% of the sample. The sample consisted of peripheral blood. The origin of the receptors is a woman at least 80 years old in a cohort sampled during active or convalescent COVID-19.

This sequence joins TRBV7-3 and TRBJ1-1, with D unresolved. Germline assignment: CDR1 SGHTA and CDR2 FQGTGA. Trimming cost V 6 bases and J 0 bases, with 8 bases left between them. The CDR3 contains 13 residues. CDR3 sequence reads: CASRREMNTEAFF. The CDR3 DNA is TGTGCCAGCAGGAGAGAAATGAACACTGAAGCTTTCTTT.

This clone is a singleton in its sample. The rearrangement joins TRBV9 to TRBJ2-3; D is unclear. The length of the CDR3 is 12 residues. CDR1 and CDR2 from the germline V gene are SGDLS and YYNGEE. The V gene lost 1 base and the J gene lost 3 bases, with 3 bases spanning the gap. In DNA, the CDR3 is TGTGCCAGCAGCGTACAAACAGATACGCAGTATTTT. As protein: CASSVQTDTQYF.

V gene TRBV7-2 combines with J gene TRBJ2-3; unclear D gene. CDR1 is SGHTA and CDR2 is FQGNSA in the germline V gene. This CDR3 region has 12 residues. The V and J ends lost 0 bases and 7 bases respectively, with 5 bases between them. CDR3 sequence: CASSLARNTQYF. The CDR3 nucleotides are TGTGCCAGCAGCTTAGCCAGGAATACGCAGTATTTT.

This chain joins TRBV5-1 and TRBJ1-3; 7 positions match TRBD1. The CDR3 is 15 residues long. Germline V CDR1 and CDR2: SGHRS, YFSETQ. V shed 0 bases and J 3 bases; nucleotides not matched to a gene: 3. CDR3 nucleotides: TGCGCCAGCAGCTTGGGACAGGGAGGTGGAAACACCATATATTTT. It yields the protein CASSLGQGGGNTIYF.

Only one count was recorded for this clone. V usage is TRBV5-6 and J usage is TRBJ1-4, with TRBD1 matching 7 bases. With V trimmed by 5 bases and J by 3 bases, 4 bases remained unmatched. The length of the CDR3 is 14 residues. The germline gives CDR1 SGHDT, CDR2 YYEEEE. CDR3 nucleotide sequence: TGTGCCAGCAGGACAGGGACAGCTAATGAAAAACTGTTTTTT. Translating gives CASRTGTANEKLFF.

The V gene is TRBV5-1, the J gene TRBJ1-2; 7 bases align to TRBD1. Germline CDR1 SGHRS, CDR2 YFSETQ. This CDR3 spans 13 amino acids. With V trimmed by 3 bases and J by 7 bases, 6 bases remained unmatched. In DNA form, the CDR3 reads TGCGCCAGCAGCTACCGGACAGGTTTTGGCTACACCTTC. It yields the protein CASSYRTGFGYTF.

This clone appeared a few times. The rearrangement uses TRBV19 and TRBJ1-5; possible D gene TRBD1, 6 bases. With 5 bases removed from V and 5 bases from J, the gap between germline ends came to 13 bases. Germline V gene lookup returns CDR1 LNHDA and CDR2 SQIVND (reference sequence). The CDR3 consists of 14 residues. CDR3 residues: CASSPNRDYQPQHF. The CDR3 DNA sequence: TGTGCCAGTAGTCCAAACAGGGATTATCAGCCCCAGCATTTT.

The table lists this clone with a few counts. The genes are TRBV6-2 or TRBV6-3 and TRBJ1-2; D is ambiguous. This CDR3 has 14 amino acids. The germline V and J ends were trimmed by 6 bases and 4 bases, with 15 bases remaining between them. Per the germline V gene, CDR1 is MNHEY and CDR2 is SVGEGT. The CDR3 DNA is TGTGCCAGCAGCATGACTCTATCGGGCTATGGCTACACCTTC. Its translation: CASSMTLSGYGYTF.

The chain recombines TRBV6-5 with TRBJ1-4; 7 bases map to TRBD1. The CDR3 is made up of 15 amino acids. The V gene end was trimmed by 7 bases and the J gene end by 7 bases; junction bases not matched to a gene: 12. Germline CDR1 is MNHEY and CDR2 is SVGAGI. The CDR3 DNA is TGTGCCAGCACATACAATTACAGGGGTATTGAAAAACTGTTTTTT. As protein: CASTYNYRGIEKLFF.

The chain carries TRBV6-1 and TRBJ1-2; a possible D gene is TRBD1 (5 bases). The germline V and J ends were trimmed by 2 bases and 5 bases, with 9 bases remaining between them. CDR3 length equals 13 residues. Germline CDR1 is MNHNS and CDR2 is SASEGT. CDR3 protein: CASSEHRSYGYTF. Here the CDR3 DNA reads TGTGCCAGCAGTGAACACAGGTCTTATGGCTACACCTTC.

The chain is built from TRBV6-6 and TRBJ1-2, with 7 bases lining up with TRBD1. The CDR3 length is 13 residues. Losses at the gene ends were 8 bases for V and 4 bases for J; bases not matched to a gene: 7. Germline V lookup: CDR1 MNHNY, CDR2 SVGAGI (reference sequence). CDR3 amino acids: CASLNRGLYGYTF. CDR3 sequence (DNA): TGTGCCAGCTTAAACAGGGGCCTCTATGGCTACACCTTC.

The V gene is TRBV5-4, the J gene TRBJ1-1; D remains ambiguous. CDR1 is SGHNT, CDR2 YYREEE, per germline (reference sequence). V gave up 2 bases and J gave up 1 base, with 9 bases separating them. CDR3 size: 14 residues. CDR3 DNA sequence: TGTGCCAGCAGCTTTTCAGTGCCGAACACTGAAGCTTTCTTT. It codes for CASSFSVPNTEAFF. Full variable domain (outside the CDR3, taken from reference TRBV5-4 and TRBJ1-1): ETGVTQSPTHLIKTRGQQVTLRCSSQSGHNTVSWYQQALGQGPQFIFQYYREEENGRGNFPPRFSGLQFPNYSSELNVNALELDDSALYLCASSFSVPNTEAFFGQGTRLTVV.

This clone was seen only a few times. The V gene is TRBV19, the J gene TRBJ1-2, with D unresolved. V lost 3 bases to trimming and J lost 5 bases, with 13 bases between them. The CDR3 runs to 14 residues. Germline CDR1 is LNHDA and CDR2 is SQIVND (reference sequence). CDR3 protein: CASSIPSGFYGYTF. The DNA for the CDR3 is TGTGCCAGTAGTATCCCATCGGGGTTTTATGGCTACACCTTC.

This chain links TRBV4-2 with TRBJ1-2; 7 nucleotides align to TRBD1. This CDR3 region has 15 residues. After removal of 0 bases from V and 4 bases from J, the junction contained 5 bases not matched to a gene. CDR1 and CDR2 from the germline V gene are LGHNA and YNFKEQ. CDR3 DNA sequence: TGTGCCAGCAGCCAAGATCCAGGGGGGACCTATGGCTACACCTTC. Translating gives CASSQDPGGTYGYTF.

The rearrangement joins TRBV18 to TRBJ1-1; no clear D. The CDR3 loop spans 15 amino acids. Trimming took off 4 bases at V and 5 bases at J, with 17 bases between the two ends. Germline V gene sequence: CDR1 KGHSH, CDR2 LQKENI. CDR3 nucleotide sequence: TGTGCCAGCTCACACGTAGAGGCGAGGCGTACTGAAGCTTTCTTT. Protein sequence: CASSHVEARRTEAFF.

The chain couples TRBV20-1 to TRBJ2-1; 9 bases agree with TRBD2. With 3 bases clipped from V and 7 bases from J, the junction kept 7 bases outside the gene matches. CDR1 is DFQATT and CDR2 is SNEGSKA in the germline V gene (reference sequence). This CDR3 is 14 amino acids long. The CDR3: CSASRRGGVNEQFF. CDR3 in DNA: TGCAGTGCTAGTCGGCGGGGGGGCGTTAATGAGCAGTTCTTC.

J is TRBJ2-5 and V is TRBV7-9; 8 bases align to TRBD2. The CDR3 has 18 residues. Germline values: CDR1 SEHNR, CDR2 FQNEAQ (reference sequence). Trimming removed 5 bases from V and 5 bases from J; junction bases left unmatched: 19. For the CDR3, the DNA is TGTGCCAGCAGCCTGACAGGTTGGGGCGGGGGGCCCCGTGAGACCCAGTACTTC. Its protein product is CASSLTGWGGGPRETQYF.

The genes are TRBV5-1 and TRBJ2-3; D is undetermined. V was clipped by 4 bases and J by 0 bases, with 21 bases between them. Germline assignment: CDR1 SGHRS and CDR2 YFSETQ. The CDR3 is 18 amino acids. The CDR3 nucleotides are TGCGCCAGCAGCCTCCGTATGGTCAGTCCCCTCAGCACAGATACGCAGTATTTT. This sequence encodes CASSLRMVSPLSTDTQYF. Full variable domain (rest looked up from reference TRBV5-1 and TRBJ2-3): KAGVTQTPRYLIKTRGQQVTLSCSPISGHRSVSWYQQTPGQGLQFLFEYFSETQRNKGNFPGRFSGRQFSNSRSEMNVSTLELGDSALYLCASSLRMVSPLSTDTQYFGPGTRLTVL.

The sample holds one count of this clone. This rearrangement joins TRBV20-1 to TRBJ2-1, with 8 bases lining up with TRBD2. V lost 3 bases and J lost 9; bases outside the gene matches: 4. The germline gives CDR1 DFQATT, CDR2 SNEGSKA (reference sequence). The CDR3 spans 12 residues. CDR3 bases: TGCAGTGCTAGTCGGGGGGGCCGTGAGCAGTTCTTC. Translation: CSASRGGREQFF.

This clone was observed a few times. The rearrangement uses TRBV9 and TRBJ2-6, with 8 bases aligning to TRBD1. Germline V lookup: CDR1 SGDLS, CDR2 YYNGEE. This CDR3 is built from 15 residues. V lost 3 bases to trimming and J lost 9 bases; unmatched junction nucleotides: 8. CDR3 protein: CASSANSGTGNVLTF. The CDR3 bases are TGTGCCAGCAGCGCCAATTCCGGGACAGGCAACGTCCTGACTTTC.

This clone was seen a few times. The rearrangement uses TRBV5-1 and TRBJ1-5; D unclear. The germline gives CDR1 SGHRS, CDR2 YFSETQ. Trimming stripped 2 bases from V and 5 bases from J, with 8 bases between. This CDR3 region has 13 residues. The CDR3 sequence is CASSFGVDQPQHF. Written as DNA, the CDR3 is TGCGCCAGCAGCTTCGGAGTGGATCAGCCCCAGCATTTT.

V and J are TRBV7-2 and TRBJ2-2; D ambiguous. CDR1 and CDR2 (germline): SGHTA, FQGNSA. This CDR3 has 13 residues. Trimming stripped 4 bases from V and 6 bases from J, with 9 bases between. The CDR3 loop is CASSSRYSGELFF. CDR3 DNA: TGTGCCAGCAGCTCGAGGTACTCCGGGGAGCTGTTTTTT.

The J gene is TRBJ1-3, the V gene TRBV6-5; D possibly corresponds to TRBD1 (6 bases). The CDR3 covers 15 residues. The V end lost 6 bases, the J end lost 0 bases, and 12 bases lay between the germline ends. Germline values: CDR1 MNHEY, CDR2 SVGAGI. The CDR3 sequence: CASRIDRTSGNTIYF. CDR3 nucleotide sequence: TGTGCCAGCAGGATCGACAGGACCTCTGGAAACACCATATATTTT.